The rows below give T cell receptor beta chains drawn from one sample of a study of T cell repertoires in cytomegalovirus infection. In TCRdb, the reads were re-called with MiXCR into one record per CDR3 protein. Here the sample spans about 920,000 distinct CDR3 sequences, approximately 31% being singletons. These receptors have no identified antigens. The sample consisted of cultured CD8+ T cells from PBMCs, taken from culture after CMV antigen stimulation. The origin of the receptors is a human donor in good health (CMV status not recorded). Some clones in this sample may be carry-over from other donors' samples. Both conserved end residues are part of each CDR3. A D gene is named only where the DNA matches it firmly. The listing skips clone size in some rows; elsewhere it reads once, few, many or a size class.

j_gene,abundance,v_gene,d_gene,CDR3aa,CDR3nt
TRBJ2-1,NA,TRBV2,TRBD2,CASSETSGGVYNEQFF,TGTGCCAGCAGTGAAACTAGCGGGGGGGTCTACAATGAGCAGTTCTTC
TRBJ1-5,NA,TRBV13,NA,CASSLRAYNQPQHF,TGTGCCAGCAGCTTACGGGCCTACAATCAGCCCCAGCATTTT
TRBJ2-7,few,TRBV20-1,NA,CRAGGGSTYEQYF,TGCAGAGCTGGGGGTGGCAGTACCTACGAGCAGTACTTC
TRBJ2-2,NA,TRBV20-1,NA,CSARTKRNTGELFF,TGCAGTGCTAGAACTAAGCGGAACACCGGGGAGCTGTTTTTT
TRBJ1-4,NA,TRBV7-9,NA,CASSKRGREKLFF,TGTGCCAGCAGCAAGAGGGGAAGGGAAAAACTGTTTTTT
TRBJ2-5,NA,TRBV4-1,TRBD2,CASSPTGGKQETQYF,TGCGCCAGCAGCCCGACGGGGGGAAAGCAAGAGACCCAGTACTTC
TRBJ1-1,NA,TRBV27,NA,CASGAVAVTEAFF,TGTGCCAGCGGTGCAGTAGCAGTCACTGAAGCTTTCTTT
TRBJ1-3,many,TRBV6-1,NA,CASSPDSFSGNTIYF,TGTGCCAGCAGTCCAGACTCCTTCTCTGGAAACACCATATATTTT
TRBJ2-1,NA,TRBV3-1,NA,CASSRPLGQLDNEQFF,TGTGCCAGCAGCCGACCGCTCGGACAGTTAGACAATGAGCAGTTCTTC
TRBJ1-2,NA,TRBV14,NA,CASSQDVGTPYGYTF,TGTGCCAGCAGCCAAGATGTCGGCACCCCCTATGGCTACACCTTC
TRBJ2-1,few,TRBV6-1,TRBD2,CASSEVAGVENEQFF,TGTGCCAGCAGTGAGGTAGCGGGGGTCGAAAATGAGCAGTTCTTC
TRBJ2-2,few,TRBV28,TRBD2,CASSLFGLVTGELFF,TGTGCCAGCAGTTTATTCGGACTAGTCACCGGGGAGCTGTTTTTT
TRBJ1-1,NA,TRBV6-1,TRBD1,CVVERDSQNTEAFF,TGTGTCGTAGAAAGGGACAGCCAGAACACTGAAGCTTTCTTT